Listed here are 29 T cell receptor beta chains from one sample, sequenced in a study of a mutant IDH1 vaccine in newly diagnosed glioma. Their antigens are not known. Time point specified: week 5, during vaccination. Each dose of the vaccine consisted of 300 ug of mutant IDH1 20-mer peptide, with topical imiquimod. Clones were read by immunoSEQ multiplex PCR, and TCRdb kept only the in-frame ones, dropping some. This repertoire shows 70,000 to 100,000 clones, more than 85% found once; its top ten account for approximately 0.58%. The specimen was PBMCs, collected from a glioma patient whose treatment included an IDH1 peptide vaccine. Every receptor here comes from a woman in her fifties or sixties with glioma.

The chain recombines TRBV6-4 with TRBJ2-3; 11 nucleotides align to TRBD1. The CDR3 runs to 15 residues. The V segment lost 7 bases and the J segment 6 bases; nucleotides outside the gene matches: 9. CDR1 is MRHNA and CDR2 is SNTAGT in the germline V gene. CDR3 sequence (DNA): TGTGCCAGCAAGCCGGGACAGGGGGAAGGGGATACGCAGTATTTT. This sequence encodes CASKPGQGEGDTQYF.

The chain has TRBV25-1 and TRBJ2-1, with TRBD2 matching 11 bases. The length of the CDR3 is 18 residues. Unmatched junction bases numbered 9, after V lost 4 bases and J lost 1 base. Germline CDR1 MGHDK, CDR2 SYGVNS. The CDR3 here is CASSVLAGGGGSYNEQFF. The CDR3, as DNA: TGTGCCAGCAGTGTGCTAGCGGGAGGTGGAGGATCCTACAATGAGCAGTTCTTC.

This rearrangement joins TRBV28 to TRBJ1-2; 7 bases are a match to TRBD1. Germline CDR1 reads MDHEN; CDR2 reads SYDVKM. The CDR3 contains 15 residues. Trimming removed 6 bases from V and 4 bases from J; junction bases left unmatched: 11. CDR3 protein: CASSSLWAGGYGYTF. CDR3 nucleotides: TGTGCCAGCAGCTCCCTTTGGGCAGGGGGCTATGGCTACACCTTC.

V gene TRBV2 combines with J gene TRBJ2-7; 9 bases are a match to TRBD1. V was pared by 4 bases and J by 1 base, with 2 bases of the junction left unmatched. The V gene's germline CDR1 is SNHLY and CDR2 FYNNEI. There are 14 residues in the CDR3. The CDR3 DNA is TGTGCCAGCAGTGGGGGGACAGGGTCCTACGAGCAGTACTTC. It codes for CASSGGTGSYEQYF.

The chain carries TRBV28 and TRBJ2-1, with 8 bases lining up with TRBD1. The CDR3 runs 16 residues. Germline values: CDR1 MDHEN, CDR2 SYDVKM. With V trimmed by 7 bases and J by 7 bases, 15 bases remained unmatched. The CDR3 DNA reads as TGTGCCAGCACCTCCCAGGGGGCGACAGGGAGGAATGAGCAGTTCTTC. Its translation: CASTSQGATGRNEQFF.

The chain's CDR3 is CASSLAGVSEQYF. The CDR3 nucleotides are TGTGCCAGCAGCCTAGCGGGAGTATCCGAGCAGTACTTC. J is TRBJ2-5 and V is TRBV28; 10 bases fit TRBD2. The DNA end is a closer match to TRBJ2-7, so the J assignment may be wrong. Germline-derived CDR1 and CDR2 are MDHEN and SYDVKM. The CDR3 is 13 amino acids.

This rearrangement joins TRBV28 to TRBJ2-7; 10 positions match TRBD1. Germline trimming cut 6 bases from V and 5 bases from J; bases unmatched to any gene: 10. Looked up from germline, CDR1 is MDHEN and CDR2 is SYDVKM. This CDR3 has 15 residues. CDR3 coding DNA: TGTGCCAGCAGAAAGGGACAGGGGCCTTTTGACGAGCAGTACTTC. Protein sequence: CASRKGQGPFDEQYF.

The rearrangement uses TRBV7-3 and TRBJ2-7, with D perhaps matching TRBD1 (6 bases). Germline-derived CDR1 and CDR2 are SGHTA and FQGTGA. CDR3 length: 12 amino acids. V lost 3 bases and J 8 bases, leaving 11 bases between the germline ends. The CDR3, as DNA: TGTGCCAGCAGCTTGAGAGGGGGAAAGCAGTACTTC. Amino acids: CASSLRGGKQYF.

The chain links TRBV9 to TRBJ1-1, with 9 bases fitting TRBD1. The trim removed 4 bases at V and 5 bases at J, leaving 9 bases unmatched. CDR1 and CDR2 from the germline V gene are SGDLS and YYNGEE. The CDR3 contains 15 residues. CDR3 sequence: CASSLWTGARTEAFF. Here the CDR3 DNA reads TGTGCCAGCAGCTTGTGGACAGGGGCGAGGACTGAAGCTTTCTTT.

The J gene is TRBJ1-2, the V gene TRBV10-3; the D is unclear. Looked up from germline, CDR1 is ENHRY and CDR2 is SYGVKD. Trimming cost V 4 bases and J 5 bases, with 5 bases left between them. The CDR3 totals 11 residues. The CDR3 is CAISAVYGYTF. CDR3 nucleotides: TGTGCCATCAGTGCCGTATATGGCTACACCTTC.

This chain links TRBV7-9 with TRBJ2-1; the D gene could be TRBD1 or TRBD2 (6 bases each). The CDR3 runs to 15 residues. Deletions cut 5 bases from V and 9 bases from J, with 20 bases between. The germline CDR1 and CDR2 sequences are SEHNR and FQNEAQ (reference sequence). The CDR3 sequence: CASSPARGPVSEQFF. The CDR3 bases are TGTGCCAGCAGCCCAGCCCGGGGGCCGGTGAGTGAGCAGTTCTTC.

The rearrangement uses TRBV21-1 and TRBJ2-5; TRBD1, the table's D call, was not compared with the DNA. TRBV21-1 is a pseudogene locus. This CDR3 spans 12 amino acids. CDR3 in amino acids: CATWTGKETQYF. In DNA, the CDR3 is TGTGCCACGTGGACAGGGAAGGAGACCCAGTACTTC.

The V call is TRBV6-5, the J call TRBJ2-7; D ambiguous. Trimming pared 2 bases from V and 2 bases from J, leaving 4 bases between. This CDR3 region has 12 residues. CDR1 is MNHEY, CDR2 SVGAGI, per germline. CDR3 sequence reads: CASSYGPYEQYF. The CDR3 DNA follows: TGTGCCAGCAGTTACGGGCCCTACGAGCAGTACTTC.

The chain links TRBV27 to TRBJ2-3; 7 bases map to TRBD1. V shed 3 bases, J shed 2 bases, and the junction held 5 bases outside the gene matches. CDR1 MNHEY and CDR2 SMNVEV come from the germline V gene (reference sequence). The CDR3 is 15 residues long. In DNA form, the CDR3 reads TGTGCCAGCAGTTTCTCCGGACAGGTCACAGATACGCAGTATTTT. As protein: CASSFSGQVTDTQYF.

The chain carries TRBV28 and TRBJ2-7, with 8 positions matching TRBD2. Germline assignment: CDR1 MDHEN and CDR2 SYDVKM. J lost 6 bases, V lost 8 bases, and 15 bases had no gene match. The CDR3 covers 15 residues. The CDR3 DNA reads as TGTGCCAGCGCGTCACCCCGGGAGGGGGACGGCGAGCAGTACTTC. As protein: CASASPREGDGEQYF. The whole variable domain, filled in from reference TRBV28 and TRBJ2-7, reads DVKVTQSSRYLVKRTGEKVFLECVQDMDHENMFWYRQDPGLGLRLIYFSYDVKMKEKGDIPEGYSVSREKKERFSLILESASTNQTSMYLCASASPREGDGEQYFGPGTRLTVT.

This chain links TRBV19 with TRBJ1-5, with 7 bases identical to TRBD1. The V gene's germline CDR1 is LNHDA and CDR2 SQIVND (reference sequence). The length of the CDR3 is 14 residues. The trim removed 3 bases at V and 7 bases at J, leaving 6 bases unmatched. CDR3 loop: CASSMTTGKQPQHF. For the CDR3, the DNA is TGTGCCAGTAGTATGACGACAGGGAAGCAGCCCCAGCATTTT.

This clone was seen a few times. The CDR3 coding sequence is TGCAGCGTTGAAGGTGAACTAGCGGGACACACAGATACGCAGTATTTT. Residues: CSVEGELAGHTDTQYF. The rearrangement links TRBV29-1 to TRBJ2-3; 10 positions match TRBD2. This CDR3 region has 16 residues. V lost 1 base, J lost 2 bases, and 6 bases stayed unmatched. Germline assignment: CDR1 SQVTM and CDR2 ANQGSEA.

The chain is built from TRBV2 and TRBJ2-1; D is possibly TRBD1 (5 bases). Germline V gene data show CDR1 as SNHLY and CDR2 as FYNNEI. Trimming took off 6 bases at V and 2 bases at J, with 11 bases between the two ends. The CDR3 has 14 amino acids. The DNA of the CDR3 is TGTGCCAGCAGAGAACAGGACCCCTACAATGAGCAGTTCTTC. It yields the protein CASREQDPYNEQFF.

This clone was seen a single time. The chain links TRBV10-3 to TRBJ1-1, with 7 bases fitting TRBD1. The junction had 9 bases not matched to a gene; V was cut back by 7 bases and J by 4 bases. Per the germline V gene, CDR1 is ENHRY and CDR2 is SYGVKD. This CDR3 spans 14 amino acids. CDR3 loop: CAITVQGGVTEAFF. CDR3 in DNA: TGTGCCATCACCGTTCAGGGGGGGGTCACTGAAGCTTTCTTT.

J is TRBJ2-1 and V is TRBV7-3; 11 nucleotides align to TRBD2. CDR1 and CDR2 (germline): SGHTA, FQGTGA. The CDR3 totals 16 residues. V lost 2 bases, J lost 9 bases, and 9 bases stayed unmatched. The CDR3 DNA sequence: TGTGCCAGCAGCTTACGAACTAGCGGGAGAATACGTGAGCAGTTCTTC. This gives the protein CASSLRTSGRIREQFF.

This CDR3 is CASTMAGVNIQYF. CDR3 coding DNA: TGCGCCAGCACCATGGCGGGAGTAAACATTCAGTACTTC. The genes are TRBV5-1 and TRBJ2-4, with 7 bases fitting TRBD2. The V and J ends lost 6 bases and 6 bases, in that order; junction bases with no gene match: 6. This CDR3 has 13 amino acids. Per germline, CDR1 SGHRS and CDR2 YFSETQ.

The chain joins TRBV2 to TRBJ1-1; weak D call: TRBD1 (5 bases). Germline V CDR1 and CDR2: SNHLY, FYNNEI. The CDR3 is 13 amino acids. The germline V and J ends were trimmed by 4 bases and 3 bases, with 9 bases remaining between them. CDR3 sequence reads: CASSVSGHTEAFF. The DNA of the CDR3 is TGTGCCAGCAGTGTGTCGGGGCACACTGAAGCTTTCTTT.

The chain carries TRBV6-6 and TRBJ2-1; the match to TRBD1 covers 8 bases. Germline V gene sequence: CDR1 MNHNY, CDR2 SVGAGI (reference sequence). The CDR3 covers 14 residues. V lost 8 bases, J lost 4 bases, and 7 bases stayed unmatched. The CDR3 is CASLMDRAYNEQFF. The CDR3 DNA follows: TGTGCCAGCCTAATGGACAGGGCATACAATGAGCAGTTCTTC.

This chain uses TRBV5-1 with TRBJ1-1; maybe TRBD1 (5 bases). This CDR3 has 15 amino acids. V shed 3 bases and J shed 5 bases, with 17 bases lying between them. CDR1 is SGHRS and CDR2 is YFSETQ in the germline V gene. CDR3 nucleotide sequence: TGCGCCAGCAGCTCGGGGCCGGCAGTAGGAACTGAAGCTTTCTTT. Amino acids: CASSSGPAVGTEAFF.

The rearrangement uses TRBV29-1 and TRBJ2-5; 10 nucleotides line up with TRBD2. Germline-derived CDR1 and CDR2 are SQVTM and ANQGSEA. V was clipped by 7 bases and J by 5 bases; unmatched bases: 10. The CDR3 has 14 residues. The CDR3 DNA is TGCAGCGGCCTGCTAGCGGGAGCGGGGGAGACCCAGTACTTC. Amino acid sequence: CSGLLAGAGETQYF.

V gene TRBV18 combines with J gene TRBJ2-1; D is perhaps TRBD2 (6 bases). Germline lookup yields CDR1 KGHSH and CDR2 LQKENI. The V and J ends lost 0 bases and 0 bases respectively, with 9 bases between them. The CDR3 totals 16 residues. The CDR3 spells CASSPPAGSSYNEQFF. CDR3 in DNA: TGTGCCAGCTCACCACCGGCCGGGAGCTCCTACAATGAGCAGTTCTTC. The variable domain in full, with the rest retrieved from reference TRBV18 and TRBJ2-1, is NAGVMQNPRHLVRRRGQEARLRCSPMKGHSHVYWYRQLPEEGLKFMVYLQKENIIDESGMPKERFSAEFPKEGPSILRIQQVVRGDSAAYFCASSPPAGSSYNEQFFGPGTRLTVL.

V usage is TRBV6-5 and J usage is TRBJ1-5; 7 positions match TRBD1. J lost 1 base, V lost 6 bases, and 6 bases had no gene match. The CDR3 is 15 amino acids. The germline gives CDR1 MNHEY, CDR2 SVGAGI. The CDR3 sequence is CASRRGQASNQPQHF. The CDR3 nucleotides are TGTGCCAGCAGACGAGGACAGGCGAGCAATCAGCCCCAGCATTTT.

The rearrangement links TRBV7-2 to TRBJ2-1, with 7 bases lining up with TRBD2. The trim removed 2 bases at V and 2 bases at J, leaving 12 bases unmatched. This CDR3 comprises 18 residues. Germline loops: CDR1 SGHTA, CDR2 FQGNSA. The CDR3 bases are TGTGCCAGCAGCTTAATGAGTTCCATGGGGACTACCTACAATGAGCAGTTCTTC. Translated, it gives CASSLMSSMGTTYNEQFF.

This chain links TRBV5-4 with TRBJ1-2; the D is unclear. Trimming stripped 4 bases from V and 7 bases from J, with 20 bases between. The germline gives CDR1 SGHNT, CDR2 YYREEE (reference sequence). This CDR3 comprises 15 residues. The CDR3 DNA reads as TGTGCCAGCAGCCCCTCAAGAGATGTTCTGGGTGGCTACACCTTC. Its protein is CASSPSRDVLGGYTF.